This T cell receptor (beta chain) was identified during a study of cytomegalovirus exposure and HLA in healthy donors. Details on this clone: Its specificity is unknown.

The PCR made use of 60 Vbeta and 13 Jbeta primers. This table comes from immunoSEQ multiplex PCR, and its TCRdb copy is limited to in-frame clones, with some not included. The table records approximately 110,000 clones, less than 80% of them present only once. The CDR3 runs 15 residues. Germline V gives CDR1 SGDLS, CDR2 YYNGEE. V shed 5 bases and J shed 2 bases, with 16 bases lying between them. Study results and caveats: The study put about 180 TCR beta chains on its list as cytomegalovirus-associated.

Healthy bone marrow donors made up the donor group. The sequence was obtained from a woman between 45 and 60 years old in good health and CMV-seropositive. The sequenced sample consisted of PBMCs. The rearrangement uses TRBV9 and TRBJ1-1; D possibly corresponds to TRBD1 (6 bases). CDR3 nucleotide sequence: TGTGCCAGCAGTCCCCGAGGACAGATCAACACTGAAGCTTTCTTT. Protein: CASSPRGQINTEAFF. The full variable domain, in which reference TRBV9 and TRBJ1-1 provide the parts outside the CDR3, is DSGVTQTPKHLITATGQRVTLRCSPRSGDLSVYWYQQSLDQGLQFLIQYYNGEERAKGNILERFSAQQFPDLHSELNLSSLELGDSALYFCASSPRGQINTEAFFGQGTRLTVV.